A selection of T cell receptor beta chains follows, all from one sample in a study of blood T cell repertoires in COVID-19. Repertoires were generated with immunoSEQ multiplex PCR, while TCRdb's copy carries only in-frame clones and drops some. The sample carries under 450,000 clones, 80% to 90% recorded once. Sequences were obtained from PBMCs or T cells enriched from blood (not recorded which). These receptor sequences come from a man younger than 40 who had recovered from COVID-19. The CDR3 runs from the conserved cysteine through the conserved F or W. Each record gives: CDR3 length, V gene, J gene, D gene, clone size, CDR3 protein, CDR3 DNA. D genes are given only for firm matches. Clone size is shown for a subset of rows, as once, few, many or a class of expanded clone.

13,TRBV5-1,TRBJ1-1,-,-,CASSLDPAGVAFF,TGCGCCAGCAGCTTAGACCCCGCGGGGGTAGCTTTCTTT
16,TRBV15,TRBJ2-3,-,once,CATSRGTAGATDTQYF,TGTGCCACCAGCAGAGGGACGGCGGGGGCCACAGATACGCAGTATTTT
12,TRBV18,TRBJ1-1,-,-,CASSTSNTEAFF,TGTGCCAGCTCTACTTCTAACACTGAAGCTTTCTTT
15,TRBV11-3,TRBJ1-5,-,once,CASSYRQDDNQPQHF,TGTGCCAGCAGCTACAGACAGGACGACAATCAGCCCCAGCATTTT
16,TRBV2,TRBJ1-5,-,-,CASSDGEAAGGKPQHF,TGTGCCAGCAGTGATGGGGAAGCGGCCGGGGGGAAGCCCCAGCATTTT
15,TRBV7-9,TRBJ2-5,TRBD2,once,CASSLGAGGMETQYF,TGTGCCAGCAGCTTGGGAGCGGGGGGGATGGAGACCCAGTACTTC
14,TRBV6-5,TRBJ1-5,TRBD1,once,CASKRTGSDQPQHF,TGTGCCAGCAAAAGGACAGGATCAGATCAGCCCCAGCATTTT
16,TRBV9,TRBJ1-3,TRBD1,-,CASSPSLTGVGNTIYF,TGTGCCAGCAGCCCCAGCTTGACAGGGGTCGGAAACACCATATATTTT
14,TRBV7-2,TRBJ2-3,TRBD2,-,CASSFSGGRNTQYF,TGTGCCAGCAGCTTTAGCGGGGGAAGAAATACGCAGTATTTT
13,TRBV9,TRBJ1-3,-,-,CASSERPGNTIYF,TGTGCCAGCAGCGAGAGGCCTGGAAACACCATATATTTT
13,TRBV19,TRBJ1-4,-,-,CASSPREFGKLFF,TGTGCCAGTAGTCCACGGGAATTCGGAAAACTGTTTTTT
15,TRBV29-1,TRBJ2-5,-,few,CSVGQRFTSQETQYF,TGCAGCGTTGGACAGAGGTTCACCTCACAAGAGACCCAGTACTTC
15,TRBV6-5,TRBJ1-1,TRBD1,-,CASSTERTGLTEAFF,TGTGCCAGCAGCACCGAGCGGACAGGTTTAACTGAAGCTTTCTTT
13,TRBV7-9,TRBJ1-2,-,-,CASSQTGNYGYTF,TGTGCCAGCAGCCAGACGGGAAACTATGGCTACACCTTC
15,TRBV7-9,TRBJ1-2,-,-,CASSLVGQGSDGYTF,TGTGCCAGCAGCTTAGTGGGTCAGGGGAGCGATGGCTACACCTTC
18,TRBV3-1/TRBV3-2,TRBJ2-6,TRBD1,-,CASSQVRQGAGGANVLTF,TGTGCCAGCAGCCAAGTGCGGCAGGGGGCAGGCGGGGCCAACGTCCTGACTTTC
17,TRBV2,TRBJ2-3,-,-,CASLRLPWATSTDTQYF,TGTGCCAGCCTCCGGCTCCCGTGGGCAACTAGCACAGATACGCAGTATTTT
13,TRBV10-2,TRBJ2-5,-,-,CAWAVSAQETQYF,TGCGCCTGGGCCGTATCAGCTCAAGAGACCCAGTACTTC
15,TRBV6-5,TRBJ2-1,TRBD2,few,CASSTGLGYSDEQFF,TGTGCCAGCAGCACGGGACTAGGGTACTCGGATGAGCAGTTCTTC
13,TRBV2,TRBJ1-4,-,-,CASSGALGEKLFF,TGTGCCAGCAGTGGGGCCTTAGGAGAAAAACTGTTTTTT
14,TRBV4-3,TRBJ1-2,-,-,CASSQVGRNYGYTF,TGCGCCAGCAGCCAAGTGGGGCGGAATTATGGCTACACCTTC
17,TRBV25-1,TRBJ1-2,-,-,CASSEEFGVNREYGYTF,TGTGCCAGCAGTGAAGAGTTTGGGGTTAACAGGGAGTATGGCTACACCTTC
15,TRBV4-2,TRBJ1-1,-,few,CASSQVRRMNTEAFF,TGTGCCAGCAGCCAAGTGAGGAGAATGAACACTGAAGCTTTCTTT